This is a list of T cell receptor beta chains from one sample in a study of cytomegalovirus exposure and HLA in healthy donors. Method: immunoSEQ multiplex PCR; TCRdb's copy keeps in-frame clones and lacks some. The sample has over 100,000 clones; roughly 70% are singletons. The sequenced material came from PBMCs. These receptor sequences come from a man in his forties or fifties in good health and CMV-seropositive. The conserved cysteine and the conserved F or W are not part of the CDR3 here.

j_gene: .; v_gene: TRBV2; CDR3aa: ASSDVGAQNYEQY
j_gene: TRBJ2-5; v_gene: TRBV5-5; CDR3aa: ASSLFGRDRKETQY
j_gene: TRBJ1-2; v_gene: TRBV6-5; CDR3aa: ASSIDRGGGYT
j_gene: TRBJ1-1; v_gene: TRBV5-1; CDR3aa: ASTGQGAEAF
j_gene: TRBJ1-1; v_gene: TRBV5-1; CDR3aa: ASSLGLENTEAF
j_gene: TRBJ1-6; v_gene: TRBV5-4; CDR3aa: ASSSPGNSPLH
j_gene: TRBJ2-7; v_gene: TRBV2; CDR3aa: ASRQTPVNEQY
j_gene: TRBJ2-7; v_gene: TRBV18; CDR3aa: ASARGSGDEQY
j_gene: TRBJ2-7; v_gene: TRBV2; CDR3aa: ASSFPSTGTSYEQY
j_gene: TRBJ2-5; v_gene: TRBV27; CDR3aa: ASSLTGTGGRGGTQY
j_gene: TRBJ1-2; v_gene: TRBV7-9; CDR3aa: SSSSFDRGYGYT
j_gene: TRBJ1-5; v_gene: TRBV27; CDR3aa: ASSSGGRGNQPQH
j_gene: TRBJ1-2; v_gene: TRBV6-1; CDR3aa: ASSEGPLIGGYT
j_gene: TRBJ2-1; v_gene: TRBV7-6; CDR3aa: ASSPEGTSGWGLSYNEQF
j_gene: TRBJ2-3; v_gene: TRBV2; CDR3aa: ASSSNRDRFQY
j_gene: TRBJ1-4; v_gene: TRBV6-5; CDR3aa: ASSSGGQGEGKLF
j_gene: TRBJ1-1; v_gene: TRBV11-1; CDR3aa: ASSIVPTGATEAF
j_gene: TRBJ1-4; v_gene: TRBV11-2; CDR3aa: ASTRAWGDEKLF
j_gene: TRBJ2-2; v_gene: TRBV9; CDR3aa: ATSQQGANTGELF
j_gene: TRBJ2-1; v_gene: TRBV18; CDR3aa: ASYLAGGSNEQF
j_gene: TRBJ1-1; v_gene: TRBV11-3; CDR3aa: ASSGRRAEAF
j_gene: TRBJ1-2; v_gene: TRBV29-1; CDR3aa: SAGGLTTGYGYT
j_gene: TRBJ2-5; v_gene: TRBV5-1; CDR3aa: ASSYGLAGVQRPETQY
j_gene: TRBJ2-7; v_gene: TRBV4-2; CDR3aa: ASSQISGSSYEQY
j_gene: TRBJ1-1; v_gene: TRBV2; CDR3aa: ASLDRGLLNTEAF
j_gene: TRBJ2-2; v_gene: TRBV5-4; CDR3aa: ASSPSGANTGELF
j_gene: TRBJ2-1; v_gene: TRBV7-2; CDR3aa: ASSAPSGSNNEQF
j_gene: TRBJ2-5; v_gene: TRBV27; CDR3aa: ASKLGLGEETQY
j_gene: TRBJ1-4; v_gene: TRBV6-5; CDR3aa: ASSYSGQNNEKLF
j_gene: TRBJ2-2; v_gene: TRBV6-1; CDR3aa: ASSGLAGTGELF